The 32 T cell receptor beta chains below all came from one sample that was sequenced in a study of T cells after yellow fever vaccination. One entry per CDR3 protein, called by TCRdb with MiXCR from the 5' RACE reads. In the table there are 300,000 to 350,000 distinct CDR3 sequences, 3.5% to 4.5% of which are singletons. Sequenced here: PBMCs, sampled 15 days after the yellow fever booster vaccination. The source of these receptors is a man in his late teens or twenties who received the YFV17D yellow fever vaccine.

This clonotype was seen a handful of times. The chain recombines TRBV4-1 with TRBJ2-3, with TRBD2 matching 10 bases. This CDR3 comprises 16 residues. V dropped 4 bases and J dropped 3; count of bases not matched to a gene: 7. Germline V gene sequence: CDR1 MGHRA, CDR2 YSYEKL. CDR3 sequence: CASSPYTAGGTDTQYF. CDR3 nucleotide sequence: TGCGCCAGCAGCCCCTACACAGCGGGGGGGACAGATACGCAGTATTTT.

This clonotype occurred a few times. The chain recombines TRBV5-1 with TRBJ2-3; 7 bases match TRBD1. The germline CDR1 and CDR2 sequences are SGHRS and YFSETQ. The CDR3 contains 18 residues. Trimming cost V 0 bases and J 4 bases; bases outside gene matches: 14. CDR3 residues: CASSLVSPQEGGPDTQYF. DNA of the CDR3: TGCGCCAGCAGCTTGGTTTCCCCACAGGAAGGGGGCCCAGATACGCAGTATTTT.

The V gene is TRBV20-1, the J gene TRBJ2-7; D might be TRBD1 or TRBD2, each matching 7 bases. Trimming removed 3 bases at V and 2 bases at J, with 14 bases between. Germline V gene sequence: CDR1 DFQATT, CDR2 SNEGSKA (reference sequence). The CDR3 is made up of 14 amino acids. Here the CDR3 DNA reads TGCAGTGCTAGGGGGGGGACAGATACCTACGAGCAGTACGTC. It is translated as CSARGGTDTYEQYV.

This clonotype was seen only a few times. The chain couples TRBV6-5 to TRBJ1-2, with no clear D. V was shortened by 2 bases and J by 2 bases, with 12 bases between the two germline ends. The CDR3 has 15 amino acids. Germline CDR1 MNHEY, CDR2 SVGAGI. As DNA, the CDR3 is TGTGCCAGCAGTTACAATGTCCGCGGGAACTATGGCTACACCTTC. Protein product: CASSYNVRGNYGYTF.

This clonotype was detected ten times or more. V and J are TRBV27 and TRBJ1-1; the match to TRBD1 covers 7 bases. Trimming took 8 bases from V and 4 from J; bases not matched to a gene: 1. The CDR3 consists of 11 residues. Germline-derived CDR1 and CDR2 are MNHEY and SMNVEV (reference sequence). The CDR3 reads CASQGGTEAFF. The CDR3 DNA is TGTGCCAGCCAGGGGGGCACTGAAGCTTTCTTT.

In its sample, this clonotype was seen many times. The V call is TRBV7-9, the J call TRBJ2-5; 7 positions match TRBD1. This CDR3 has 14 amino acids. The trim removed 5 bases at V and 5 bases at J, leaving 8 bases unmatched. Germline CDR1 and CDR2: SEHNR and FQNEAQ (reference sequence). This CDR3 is CASSPGQSGETQYF. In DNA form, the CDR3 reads TGTGCCAGCAGCCCGGGACAGTCGGGCGAGACCCAGTACTTC. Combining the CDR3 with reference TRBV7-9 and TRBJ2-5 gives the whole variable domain DTGVSQNPRHKITKRGQNVTFRCDPISEHNRLYWYRQTLGQGPEFLTYFQNEAQLEKSRLLSDRFSAERPKGSFSTLEIQRTEQGDSAMYLCASSPGQSGETQYFGPGTRLLVL.

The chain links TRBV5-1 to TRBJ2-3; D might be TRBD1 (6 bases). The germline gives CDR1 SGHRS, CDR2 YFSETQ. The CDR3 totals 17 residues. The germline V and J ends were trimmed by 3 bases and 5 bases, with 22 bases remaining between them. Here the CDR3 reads CASSSNPQGSGGDTQYF. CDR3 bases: TGCGCCAGCAGCTCGAACCCACAGGGAAGTGGGGGAGATACGCAGTATTTT.

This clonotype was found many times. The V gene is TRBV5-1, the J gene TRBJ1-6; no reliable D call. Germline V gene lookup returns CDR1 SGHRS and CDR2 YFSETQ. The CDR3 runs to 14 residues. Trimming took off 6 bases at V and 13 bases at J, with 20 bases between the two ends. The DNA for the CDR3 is TGCGCCAGCACCGAGGGAACGTCTGGTTCGCCCCTCCACTTT. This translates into CASTEGTSGSPLHF.

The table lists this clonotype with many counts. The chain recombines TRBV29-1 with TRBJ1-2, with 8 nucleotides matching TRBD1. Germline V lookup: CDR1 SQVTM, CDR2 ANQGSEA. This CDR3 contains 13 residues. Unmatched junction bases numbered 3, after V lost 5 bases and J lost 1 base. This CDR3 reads CSVSTGVNYGYTF. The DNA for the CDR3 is TGCAGCGTTTCGACAGGGGTTAACTATGGCTACACCTTC.

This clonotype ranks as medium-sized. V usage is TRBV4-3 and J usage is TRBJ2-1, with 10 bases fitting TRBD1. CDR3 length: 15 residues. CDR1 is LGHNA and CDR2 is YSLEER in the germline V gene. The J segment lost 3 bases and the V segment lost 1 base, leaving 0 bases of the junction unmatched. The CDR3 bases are TGCGCCAGCAGCCAAGGGACAGGGGGCTACAATGAGCAGTTCTTC. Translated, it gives CASSQGTGGYNEQFF.

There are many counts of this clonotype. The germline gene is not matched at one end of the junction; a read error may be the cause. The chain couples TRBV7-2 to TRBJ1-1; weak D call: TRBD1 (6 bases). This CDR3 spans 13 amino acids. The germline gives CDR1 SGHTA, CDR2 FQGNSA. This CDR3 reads CASSPGQNTEAFF. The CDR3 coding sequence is TGCGCCAGCAGCCCGGGACAGAACACTGAAGCTTTCTTT.

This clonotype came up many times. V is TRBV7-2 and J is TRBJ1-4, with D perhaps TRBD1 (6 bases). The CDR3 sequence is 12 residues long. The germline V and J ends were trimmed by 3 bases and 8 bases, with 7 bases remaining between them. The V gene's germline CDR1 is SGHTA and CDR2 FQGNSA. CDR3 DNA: TGTGCCAGCAGCTTGAGGGGGGAAAAACTGTTTTTT. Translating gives CASSLRGEKLFF.

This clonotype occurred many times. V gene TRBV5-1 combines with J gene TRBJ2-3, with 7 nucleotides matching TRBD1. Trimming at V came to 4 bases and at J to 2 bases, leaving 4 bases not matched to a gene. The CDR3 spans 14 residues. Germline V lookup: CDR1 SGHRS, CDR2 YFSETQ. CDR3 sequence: CASSPDRVTDTQYF. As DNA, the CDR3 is TGCGCCAGCAGCCCCGACAGGGTCACAGATACGCAGTATTTT.

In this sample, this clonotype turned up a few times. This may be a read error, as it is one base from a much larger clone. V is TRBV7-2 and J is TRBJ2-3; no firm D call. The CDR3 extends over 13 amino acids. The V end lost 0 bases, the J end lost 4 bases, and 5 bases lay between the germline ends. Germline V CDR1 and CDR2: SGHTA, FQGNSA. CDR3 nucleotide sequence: TGTGCCAGCAGCTTAGCGCGCGCAGATACGCAGTATTTT. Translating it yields CASSLARADTQYF.

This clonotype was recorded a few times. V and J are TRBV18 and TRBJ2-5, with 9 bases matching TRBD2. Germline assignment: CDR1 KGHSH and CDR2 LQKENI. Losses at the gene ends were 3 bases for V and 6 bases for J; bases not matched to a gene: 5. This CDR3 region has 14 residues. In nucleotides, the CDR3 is TGTGCCAGCTCACCGGCGGGAGGGCGGCAGACCCAGTACTTC. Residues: CASSPAGGRQTQYF.

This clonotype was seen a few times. The CDR3 here is CASSGEQGTGELFF. CDR3 bases: TGTGCCAGCAGCGGAGAACAGGGGACCGGGGAGCTGTTTTTT. The J gene is TRBJ2-2, the V gene TRBV7-9; 7 bases agree with TRBD1. Germline CDR1 reads SEHNR; CDR2 reads FQNEAQ (reference sequence). The J segment lost 5 bases and the V segment lost 5 bases, leaving 5 bases of the junction unmatched. This CDR3 region has 14 residues.

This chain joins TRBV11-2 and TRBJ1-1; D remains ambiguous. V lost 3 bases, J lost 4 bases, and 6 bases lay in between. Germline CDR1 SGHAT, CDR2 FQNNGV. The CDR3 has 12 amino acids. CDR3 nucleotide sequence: TGTGCCAGCAGCTTCTCAACCACTGAAGCTTTCTTT. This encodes CASSFSTTEAFF.

The chain's CDR3 is CASSRLGAVKNIQYF. In DNA form, the CDR3 reads TGTGCCAGCAGCCGACTGGGGGCAGTCAAAAACATTCAGTACTTC. The gene calls are TRBV7-9 and TRBJ2-4; D might be TRBD1 (6 bases). This CDR3 region has 15 residues. With 5 bases removed from V and 3 bases from J, the gap between germline ends came to 14 bases. Germline CDR1 reads SEHNR; CDR2 reads FQNEAQ (reference sequence).

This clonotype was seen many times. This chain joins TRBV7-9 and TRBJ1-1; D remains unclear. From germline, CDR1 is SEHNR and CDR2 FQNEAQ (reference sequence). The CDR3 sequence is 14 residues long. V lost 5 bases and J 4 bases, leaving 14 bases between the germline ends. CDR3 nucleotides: TGTGCCAGCAGCCCCCCGGGGTCGGGCACTGAAGCTTTCTTT. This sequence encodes CASSPPGSGTEAFF.

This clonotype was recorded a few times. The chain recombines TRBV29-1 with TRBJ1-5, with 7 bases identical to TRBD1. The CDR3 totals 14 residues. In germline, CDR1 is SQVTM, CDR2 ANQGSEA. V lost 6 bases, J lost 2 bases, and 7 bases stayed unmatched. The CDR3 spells CSVRLTGGNQPQHF. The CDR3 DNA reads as TGCAGCGTGAGACTAACAGGGGGCAATCAGCCCCAGCATTTT.

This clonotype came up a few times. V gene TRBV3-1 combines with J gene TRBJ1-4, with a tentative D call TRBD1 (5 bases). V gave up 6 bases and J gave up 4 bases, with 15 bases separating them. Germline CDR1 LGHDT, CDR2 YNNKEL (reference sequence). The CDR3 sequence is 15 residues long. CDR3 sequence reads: CASSPSDRLNEKLFF. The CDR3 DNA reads TGTGCCAGCAGTCCCTCCGACAGACTTAATGAAAAACTGTTTTTT.

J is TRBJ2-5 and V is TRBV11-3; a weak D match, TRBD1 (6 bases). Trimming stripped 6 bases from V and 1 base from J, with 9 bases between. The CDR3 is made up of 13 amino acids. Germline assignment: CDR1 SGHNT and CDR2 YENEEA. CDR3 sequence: CASSGGSQETQYF. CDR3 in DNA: TGTGCCAGCAGTGGGGGCTCCCAAGAGACCCAGTACTTC.

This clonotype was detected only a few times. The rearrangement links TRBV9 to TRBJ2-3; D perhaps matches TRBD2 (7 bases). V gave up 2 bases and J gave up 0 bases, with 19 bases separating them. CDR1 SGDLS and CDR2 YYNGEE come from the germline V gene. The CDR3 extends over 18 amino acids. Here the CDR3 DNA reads TGTGCCAGCAGCGTTAATCCAACAGGGACTACTAGCACAGATACGCAGTATTTT. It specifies CASSVNPTGTTSTDTQYF.

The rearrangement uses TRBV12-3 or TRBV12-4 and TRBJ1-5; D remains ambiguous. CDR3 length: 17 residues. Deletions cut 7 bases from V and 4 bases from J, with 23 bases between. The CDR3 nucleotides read TGTGCCAGCATCTCGGACGAGGTCGGGAAGAAGAATCAGCCCCAGCATTTT. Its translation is CASISDEVGKKNQPQHF.

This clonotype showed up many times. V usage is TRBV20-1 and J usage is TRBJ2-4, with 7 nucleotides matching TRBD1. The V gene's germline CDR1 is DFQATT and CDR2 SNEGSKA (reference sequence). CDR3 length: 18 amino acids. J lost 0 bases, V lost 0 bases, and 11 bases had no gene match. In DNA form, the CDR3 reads TGCAGTGCTAGAGATCACAGGGGTAAAGGGGTAGCCAAAAACATTCAGTACTTC. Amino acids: CSARDHRGKGVAKNIQYF.

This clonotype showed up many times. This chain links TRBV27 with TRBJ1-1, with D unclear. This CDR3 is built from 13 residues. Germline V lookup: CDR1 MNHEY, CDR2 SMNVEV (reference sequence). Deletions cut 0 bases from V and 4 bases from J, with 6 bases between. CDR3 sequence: CASSLSLITEAFF. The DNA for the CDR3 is TGTGCCAGCAGTTTATCGTTAATCACTGAAGCTTTCTTT.

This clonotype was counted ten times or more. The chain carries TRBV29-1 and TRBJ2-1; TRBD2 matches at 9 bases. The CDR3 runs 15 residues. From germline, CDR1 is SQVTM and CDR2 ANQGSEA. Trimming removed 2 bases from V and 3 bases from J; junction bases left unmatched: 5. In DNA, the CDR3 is TGCAGCGTTGAACTCCTAGCGGGACTCTACAATGAGCAGTTCTTC. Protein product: CSVELLAGLYNEQFF.

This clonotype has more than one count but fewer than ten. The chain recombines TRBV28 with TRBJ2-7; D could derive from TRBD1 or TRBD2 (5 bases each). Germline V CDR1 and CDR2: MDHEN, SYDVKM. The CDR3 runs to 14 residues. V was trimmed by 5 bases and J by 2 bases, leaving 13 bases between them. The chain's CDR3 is CASSNRDDPYEQYV. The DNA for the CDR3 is TGTGCCAGCAGTAACCGGGACGACCCCTACGAGCAGTACGTC.

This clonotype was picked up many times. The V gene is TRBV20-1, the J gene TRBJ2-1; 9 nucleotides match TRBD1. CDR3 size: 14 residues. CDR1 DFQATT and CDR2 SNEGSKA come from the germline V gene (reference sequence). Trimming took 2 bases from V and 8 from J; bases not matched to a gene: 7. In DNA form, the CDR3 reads TGCAGTGCTAGAACATCACAGGGGGCGGATGAGCAGTTCTTC. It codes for CSARTSQGADEQFF.

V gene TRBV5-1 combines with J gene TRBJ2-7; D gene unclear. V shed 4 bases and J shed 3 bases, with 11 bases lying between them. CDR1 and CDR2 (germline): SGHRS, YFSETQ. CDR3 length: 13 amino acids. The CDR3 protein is CASSPYPLYEQYF. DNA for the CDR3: TGCGCCAGCAGCCCTTACCCTCTCTACGAGCAGTACTTC.

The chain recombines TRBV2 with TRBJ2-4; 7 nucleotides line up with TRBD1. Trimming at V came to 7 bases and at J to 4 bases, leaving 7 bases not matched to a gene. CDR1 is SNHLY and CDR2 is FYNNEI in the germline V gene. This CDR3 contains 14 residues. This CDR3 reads CASTVTGIKNIQYF. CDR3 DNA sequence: TGTGCCAGCACTGTGACAGGGATTAAAAACATTCAGTACTTC.

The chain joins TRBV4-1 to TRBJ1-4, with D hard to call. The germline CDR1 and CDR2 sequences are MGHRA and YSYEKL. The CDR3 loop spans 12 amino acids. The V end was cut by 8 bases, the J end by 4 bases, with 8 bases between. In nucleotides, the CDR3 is TGCGCCAGCCGGGGAGTTAATGAAAAACTGTTTTTT. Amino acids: CASRGVNEKLFF.